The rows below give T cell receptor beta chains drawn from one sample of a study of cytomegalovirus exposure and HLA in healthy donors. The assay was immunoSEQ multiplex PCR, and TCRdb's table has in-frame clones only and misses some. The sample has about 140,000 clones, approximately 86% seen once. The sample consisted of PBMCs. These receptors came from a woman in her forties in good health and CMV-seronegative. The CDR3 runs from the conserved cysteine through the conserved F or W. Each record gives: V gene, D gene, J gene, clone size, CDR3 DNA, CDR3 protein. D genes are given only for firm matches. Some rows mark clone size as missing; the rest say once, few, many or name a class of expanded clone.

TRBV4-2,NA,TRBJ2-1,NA,TGTGCCAGCAGCCAAGTCCTTTCCCCCTCCTACAATGAGCAGTTCTTC,CASSQVLSPSYNEQFF
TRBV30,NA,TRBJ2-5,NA,TGTGCCTGGGTGGGGGACTCAGGGGGGGAGACCCAGTACTTC,CAWVGDSGGETQYF
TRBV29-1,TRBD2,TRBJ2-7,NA,TGCAGCGGCCAAAGTCTAGCGGGAGGCGCCTACGAGCAGTACTTC,CSGQSLAGGAYEQYF
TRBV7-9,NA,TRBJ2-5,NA,TGTGCCAGCAGCTTTCAGGGAACCCAGGCGGAGACCCAGTACTTC,CASSFQGTQAETQYF
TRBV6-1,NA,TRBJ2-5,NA,TGTGCCAGCAGTGAACAGGGGTCTGGGGAGACCCAGTACTTC,CASSEQGSGETQYF
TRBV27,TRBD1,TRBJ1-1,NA,TGTGCCAGCAGTCAGACAGGGACTGAAGCTTTCTTT,CASSQTGTEAFF
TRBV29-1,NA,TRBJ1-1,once,TGCAGCGTTTCAGGGTCACAAATGAATACTGAAGCTTTCTTT,CSVSGSQMNTEAFF
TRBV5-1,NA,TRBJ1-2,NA,TGCGCCAGCAGCTCGGGGGGTAACTATGGCTACACCTTC,CASSSGGNYGYTF
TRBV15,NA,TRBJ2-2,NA,TGTGCCACCAGCAGAGTTCTAGCGACCGGGGAGCTGTTTTTT,CATSRVLATGELFF
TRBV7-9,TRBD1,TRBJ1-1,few,TGTTCCAGCAGCCTCGACAGGGAAACTGAAGCTTTCTTT,CSSSLDRETEAFF
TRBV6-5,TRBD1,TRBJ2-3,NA,TGTGCCAGCAGTTTTCCAGGGGGCCTAACGCAGTATTTT,CASSFPGGLTQYF
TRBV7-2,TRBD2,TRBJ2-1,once,TGTGCCAGCAGCTATGACAGCCCCGGACTAGCGGGAGGGCTCCACGAGCAGTTCTTC,CASSYDSPGLAGGLHEQFF
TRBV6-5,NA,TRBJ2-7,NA,TGTGCCAGCAGTTCCTACTACGAGCAGTACTTC,CASSSYYEQYF
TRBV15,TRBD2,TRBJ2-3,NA,TGTGCCACCAGCAGAGAAAAGGGACTAGCGAGTCCAGATACGCAGTATTTT,CATSREKGLASPDTQYF
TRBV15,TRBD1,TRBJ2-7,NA,TGTGCCACCAGCAGAGAGGGGACAGGTTCCTACGAGCAGTACTTC,CATSREGTGSYEQYF
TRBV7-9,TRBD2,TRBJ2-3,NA,TGTGCCAGCAGCTTAGGGAAGCGGGAGGATACGCAGTATTTT,CASSLGKREDTQYF
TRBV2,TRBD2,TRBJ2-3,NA,TGTGCCAGCAGTGTGCCCTCGGGAGGGCCAGCAGATACGCAGTATTTT,CASSVPSGGPADTQYF
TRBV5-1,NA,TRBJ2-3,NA,TGCGCCAGCAGCTTGTATATCTTCACGGGCACAGATACGCAGTATTTT,CASSLYIFTGTDTQYF
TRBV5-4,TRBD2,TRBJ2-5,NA,TGTGCCAGCAGCTTGGTTCTAGCGGGAGGGCAAGAGACCCAGTACTTC,CASSLVLAGGQETQYF
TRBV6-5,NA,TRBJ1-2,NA,TGTGCCAGCAGTTACTCCGTCAGGAATGGCTACACCTTC,CASSYSVRNGYTF
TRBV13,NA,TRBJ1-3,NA,TGTGCCAGCAGTCGAACTCAGGGGACCGGAAACACCATATATTTT,CASSRTQGTGNTIYF
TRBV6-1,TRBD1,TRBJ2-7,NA,TGTGCCAGCAATAAGGACAGGGCCTCCTACGAGCAGTACTTC,CASNKDRASYEQYF
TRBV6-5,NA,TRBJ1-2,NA,TGTGCCAGCAGACAGGGTGTGAACTATGGCTACACCTTC,CASRQGVNYGYTF
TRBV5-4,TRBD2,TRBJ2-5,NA,TGTGCCAGCAGCTCTGCCGGGACTACCCCGGTGTTTGAGGAGACCCAGTACTTC,CASSSAGTTPVFEETQYF
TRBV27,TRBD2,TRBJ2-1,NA,TGTGCCAGCAGTTTCGGGGGGGCGGATGAGCAGTTCTTC,CASSFGGADEQFF
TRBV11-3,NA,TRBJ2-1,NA,TGTGCCAGCAGCTCCCCTTCAGGAAATGAGCAGTTCTTC,CASSSPSGNEQFF
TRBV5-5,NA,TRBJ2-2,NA,TGTGCCAGCAGCTTGCTAGTCCAAACCAGGGAGCTGTTTTTT,CASSLLVQTRELFF
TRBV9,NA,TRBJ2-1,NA,TGTGCCAGCAGCGTAGGGCAGGGGGGTTGGGGTGAGCAGTTCTTC,CASSVGQGGWGEQFF
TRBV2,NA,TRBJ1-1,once,TGTGCCATAGAAGAACTTGGGCTCGAAGCTTTCTTT,CAIEELGLEAFF
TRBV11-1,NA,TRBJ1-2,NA,TGTGCCAGCAGAACCCCCTACGCGGAGGGCTACACCTTC,CASRTPYAEGYTF
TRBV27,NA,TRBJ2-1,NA,TGTGCCAGCAGAGGGACAGCGGGCTCCTACAATGAGCAGTTCTTC,CASRGTAGSYNEQFF
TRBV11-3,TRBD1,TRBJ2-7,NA,TGTGCCAGCAGGTCCCGGGACAGGATTTCTGGAGAGCAGTACTTC,CASRSRDRISGEQYF
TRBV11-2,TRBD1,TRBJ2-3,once,TGTGCCAGCAGCCGGACAGGTGGGCAGTATTTT,CASSRTGGQYF
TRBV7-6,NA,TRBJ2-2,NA,TGTGCCAGCAACACCCCCGCAGGGTCAAACACCGGGGAGCTGTTTTTT,CASNTPAGSNTGELFF
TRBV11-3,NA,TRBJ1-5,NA,TGTGCCAGCAGCCCCCTAGGGGTAAAAAATCAGCCCCAGCATTTT,CASSPLGVKNQPQHF
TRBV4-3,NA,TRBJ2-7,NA,TGCGCCAGCAGCCAAGAACGCGCGACAACCCCCTACGAGCAGTACTTC,CASSQERATTPYEQYF
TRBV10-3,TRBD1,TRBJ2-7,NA,TGTGCCATCAGTGAACCGGGACAGGGGGCTTACGAGCAGTACTTC,CAISEPGQGAYEQYF
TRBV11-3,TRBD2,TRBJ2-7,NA,TGTGCCAGCAGCAAACTAGCGGGGACCTCCTACGAGCAGTACTTC,CASSKLAGTSYEQYF
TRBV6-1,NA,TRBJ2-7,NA,TGTGCCAGCAAAGACAACTCCCGCTCCTACGAGCAGTACTTC,CASKDNSRSYEQYF
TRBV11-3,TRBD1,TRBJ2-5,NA,TGTGCCAGCAGCCCCAAACAGGGGGAGCAAGAGACCCAGTACTTC,CASSPKQGEQETQYF
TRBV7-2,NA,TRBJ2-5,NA,TGTGCCGTGAGCGCGGCAAACCAAGAGACCCAGTACTTC,CAVSAANQETQYF
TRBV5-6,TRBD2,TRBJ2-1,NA,TGTGCCAGCAGCTCGAGCGGGAGGGCCGGAGATGAGCAGTTCTTC,CASSSSGRAGDEQFF
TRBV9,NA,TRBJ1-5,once,TGTGCCAGCAGCGTAGGTAACGGGGTAGGCCAGCCCCAGCATTTT,CASSVGNGVGQPQHF
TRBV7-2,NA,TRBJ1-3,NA,TGTGCCAGCTCTAGGCGAGAGGGAGCAGGAAACACCATATATTTT,CASSRREGAGNTIYF
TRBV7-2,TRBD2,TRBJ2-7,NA,TGTGCCAGCAGCAAGACTAGCGGAGAGCAGTACTTC,CASSKTSGEQYF
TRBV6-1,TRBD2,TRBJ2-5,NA,TGTGCCAGCAGTGGGCAATTAGCGGGGAACCAAGAGACCCAGTACTTC,CASSGQLAGNQETQYF
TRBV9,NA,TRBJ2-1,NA,TGTGCCAGCAGCACCACCGGCAATGAGCAGTTCTTC,CASSTTGNEQFF
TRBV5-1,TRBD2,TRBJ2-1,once,TGCGCCAGCAGCCGGGCGGGGGGTGAGCAGTTCTTC,CASSRAGGEQFF
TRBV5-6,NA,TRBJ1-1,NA,TGTGCCAGCACCCGACCAGGCAAATATAACACTGAAGCTTTCTTT,CASTRPGKYNTEAFF
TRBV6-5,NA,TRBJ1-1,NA,TGTGCCAGCAGAATTTCCGGGACACAGAACACTGAAGCTTTCTTT,CASRISGTQNTEAFF
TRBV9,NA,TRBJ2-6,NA,TGTGCCAGCAGCGTAACTAGTCTCTCTGGGGCCAACGTCCTGACTTTC,CASSVTSLSGANVLTF
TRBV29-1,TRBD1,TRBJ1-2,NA,TGCAGCGTACGACAGGGGGATGGCTACACCTTC,CSVRQGDGYTF
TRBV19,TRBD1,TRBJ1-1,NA,TGTGCCAGTAGCATTGGGACAGGGTTAACTGAAGCTTTCTTT,CASSIGTGLTEAFF
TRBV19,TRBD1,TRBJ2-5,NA,TGTGCCAGTAGTTTACAGGGGGCGGAAGAGACCCAGTACTTC,CASSLQGAEETQYF
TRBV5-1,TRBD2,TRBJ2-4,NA,TGCGCCAGCAGCTTTACTATAGGACTAGCGGGAGGGCCGAGTACCAAAAACATTCAGTACTTC,CASSFTIGLAGGPSTKNIQYF
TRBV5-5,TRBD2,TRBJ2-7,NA,TGTGCCAGCAGCCCACTTGGGACTAGCAGACCCTACGAGCAGTACTTC,CASSPLGTSRPYEQYF
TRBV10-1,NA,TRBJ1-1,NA,TGCGCCCAGTCCCTTCCCCTTTTCGGGCTAAAGGGGAAAGCTTTCTTT,CAQSLPLFGLKGKAFF
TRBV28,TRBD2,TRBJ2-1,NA,TGTGCCAGCAGTTTGCCGGGAGGTCGAGGGAATGAGCAGTTCTTC,CASSLPGGRGNEQFF
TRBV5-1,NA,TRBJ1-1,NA,TGCGCCAGCAGCTGGGGGGAGGCGGCTGAAGCTTTCTTT,CASSWGEAAEAFF
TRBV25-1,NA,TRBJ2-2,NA,TGTGCCAGCAGTGATTTAACTAGTGGTGCCGGGGAGCTGTTTTTT,CASSDLTSGAGELFF